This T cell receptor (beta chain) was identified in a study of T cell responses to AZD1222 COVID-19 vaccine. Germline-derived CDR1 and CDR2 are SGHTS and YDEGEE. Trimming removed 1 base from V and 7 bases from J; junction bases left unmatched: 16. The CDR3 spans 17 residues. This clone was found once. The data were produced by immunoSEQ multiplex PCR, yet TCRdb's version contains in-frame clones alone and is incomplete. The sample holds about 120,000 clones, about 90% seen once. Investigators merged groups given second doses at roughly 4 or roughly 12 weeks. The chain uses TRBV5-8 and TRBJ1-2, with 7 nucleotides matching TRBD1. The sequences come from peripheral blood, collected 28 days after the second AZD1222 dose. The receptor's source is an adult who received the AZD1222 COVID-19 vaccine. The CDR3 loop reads CASSLSALRGSTSGYTF. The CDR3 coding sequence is TGTGCCAGCAGCTTGAGTGCGCTCAGGGGGTCCACCTCTGGCTACACCTTC.